This TCR beta chain is drawn from a study of T cells in Graves' hyperthyroidism and ophthalmopathy. Broader study findings: Ophthalmopathy was model-predicted a median about six months pre-onset. Most clonotypes expanded in the thyroid (above 0.001) were also present in blood.

This clonotype has at least ten counts. Its specificity is not known. Germline V CDR1 and CDR2: SGHTA, FQGNSA. Trimming removed 5 bases from V and 8 bases from J, with 9 bases in between. This CDR3 has 11 amino acids. Amplification of TCR beta CDR3 regions used RNA as the template. Initially, a first-round RT-PCR of the TCR CDR3 employed the HTBI primer set. TCRdb re-called the multiplex PCR reads with MiXCR, one entry per CDR3 protein. Of hundreds of thousands of distinct CDR3 sequences in the sample, about 45% were seen once. Uncontrolled infection, other autoimmune disease, pregnancy and lactation each barred patients from inclusion.

The sample consisted of peripheral blood or thyroid tissue (not recorded which). The TCR comes from an adult man with Graves' disease, either hyperthyroidism or ophthalmopathy (not recorded which). The chain employs TRBV7-2 and TRBJ1-2, with D hard to call. The CDR3 reads CASSPQGGYTF. CDR3 DNA sequence: TGTGCCAGCAGCCCCCAAGGGGGCTACACCTTC.